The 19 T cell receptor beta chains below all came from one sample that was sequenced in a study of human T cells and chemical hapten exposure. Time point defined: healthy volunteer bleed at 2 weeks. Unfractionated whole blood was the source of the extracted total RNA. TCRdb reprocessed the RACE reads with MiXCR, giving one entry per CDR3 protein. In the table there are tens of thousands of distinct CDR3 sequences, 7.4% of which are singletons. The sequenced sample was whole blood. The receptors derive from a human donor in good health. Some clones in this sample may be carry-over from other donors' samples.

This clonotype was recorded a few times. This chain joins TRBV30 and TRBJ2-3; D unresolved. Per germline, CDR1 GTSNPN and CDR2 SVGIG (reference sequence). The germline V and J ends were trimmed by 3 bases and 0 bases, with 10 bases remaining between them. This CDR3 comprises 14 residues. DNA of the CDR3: TGTGCCTGGAGCCAAGGATTTAGCACAGATACGCAGTATTTT. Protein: CAWSQGFSTDTQYF.

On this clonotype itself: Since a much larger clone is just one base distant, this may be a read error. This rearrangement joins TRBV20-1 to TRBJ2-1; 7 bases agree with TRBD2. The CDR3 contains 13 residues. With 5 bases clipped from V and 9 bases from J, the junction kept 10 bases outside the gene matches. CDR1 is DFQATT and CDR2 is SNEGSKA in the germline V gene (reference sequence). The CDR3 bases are TGCAGTGCTCTAGCGGAAGGGCCCGGTGAGCAGTTCTTC. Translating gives CSALAEGPGEQFF.

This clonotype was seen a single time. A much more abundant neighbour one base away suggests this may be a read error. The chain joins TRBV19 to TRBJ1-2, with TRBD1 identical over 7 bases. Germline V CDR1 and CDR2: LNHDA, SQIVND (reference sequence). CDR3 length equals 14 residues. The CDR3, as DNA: TGTGCCAGTAGTATTACAGGGGACGCCTATGGCTACAACTTC. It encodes CASSITGDAYGYNF.

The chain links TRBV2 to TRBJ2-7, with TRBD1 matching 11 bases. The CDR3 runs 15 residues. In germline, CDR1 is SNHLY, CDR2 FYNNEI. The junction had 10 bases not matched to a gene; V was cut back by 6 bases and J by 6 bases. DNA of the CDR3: TGTGCCAGCAGCCTCCCGGGACAGGGGGGAGGCGAGCAGTACTTC. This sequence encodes CASSLPGQGGGEQYF. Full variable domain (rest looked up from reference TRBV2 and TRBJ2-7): EPEVTQTPSHQVTQMGQEVILRCVPISNHLYFYWYRQILGQKVEFLVSFYNNEISEKSEIFDDQFSVERPDGSNFTLKIRSTKLEDSAMYFCASSLPGQGGGEQYFGPGTRLTVT.

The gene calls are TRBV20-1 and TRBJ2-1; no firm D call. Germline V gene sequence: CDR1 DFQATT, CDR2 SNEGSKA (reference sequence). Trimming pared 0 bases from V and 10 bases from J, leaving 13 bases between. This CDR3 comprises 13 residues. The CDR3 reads CSARDRIAQEQFF. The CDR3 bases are TGCAGTGCTAGAGATCGGATTGCACAGGAGCAGTTCTTC.

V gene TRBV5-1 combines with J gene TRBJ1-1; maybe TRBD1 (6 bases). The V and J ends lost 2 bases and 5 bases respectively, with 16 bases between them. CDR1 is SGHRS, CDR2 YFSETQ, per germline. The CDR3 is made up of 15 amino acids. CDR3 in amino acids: CASSFTVQRGTEAFF. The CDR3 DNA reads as TGCGCCAGCAGCTTTACAGTACAGAGGGGGACTGAAGCTTTCTTT. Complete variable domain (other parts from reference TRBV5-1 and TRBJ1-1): KAGVTQTPRYLIKTRGQQVTLSCSPISGHRSVSWYQQTPGQGLQFLFEYFSETQRNKGNFPGRFSGRQFSNSRSEMNVSTLELGDSALYLCASSFTVQRGTEAFFGQGTRLTVV.

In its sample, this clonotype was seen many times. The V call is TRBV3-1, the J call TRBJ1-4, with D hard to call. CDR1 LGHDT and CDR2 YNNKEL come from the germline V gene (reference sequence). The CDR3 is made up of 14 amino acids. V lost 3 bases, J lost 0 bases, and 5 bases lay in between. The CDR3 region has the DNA TGTGCCAGCAGCCATTCCGCAACTAATGAAAAACTGTTTTTT. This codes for CASSHSATNEKLFF.

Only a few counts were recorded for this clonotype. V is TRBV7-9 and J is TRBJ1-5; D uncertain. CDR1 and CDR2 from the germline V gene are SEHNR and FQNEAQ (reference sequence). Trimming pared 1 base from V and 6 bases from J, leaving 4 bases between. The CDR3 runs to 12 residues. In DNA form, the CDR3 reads TGTGCCAGCAGCTTAGATCTTCAGCCCCAGCATTTT. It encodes CASSLDLQPQHF.

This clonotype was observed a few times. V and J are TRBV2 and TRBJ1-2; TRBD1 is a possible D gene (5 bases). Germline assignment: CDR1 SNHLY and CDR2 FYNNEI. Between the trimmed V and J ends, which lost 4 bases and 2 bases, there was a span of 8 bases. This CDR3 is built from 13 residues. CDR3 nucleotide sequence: TGTGCCAGCAGTGTTGACAGCAACTATGGCTACACCTTC. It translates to CASSVDSNYGYTF.

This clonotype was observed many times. CDR3 sequence: CASSSPVEQFF. DNA of the CDR3: TGTGCCAGCAGTTCCCCAGTTGAGCAGTTCTTC. This chain joins TRBV12-3 or TRBV12-4 and TRBJ2-1, with no clear D. The ends were cut back, 4 bases at V and 9 bases at J, with 7 bases in the middle. This CDR3 contains 11 residues.

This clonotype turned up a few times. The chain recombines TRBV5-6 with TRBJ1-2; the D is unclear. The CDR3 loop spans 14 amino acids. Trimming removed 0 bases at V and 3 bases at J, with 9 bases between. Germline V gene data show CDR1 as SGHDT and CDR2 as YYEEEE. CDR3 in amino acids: CASSLAGSHYGYTF. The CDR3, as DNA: TGTGCCAGCAGCTTGGCAGGCAGCCACTATGGCTACACCTTC.

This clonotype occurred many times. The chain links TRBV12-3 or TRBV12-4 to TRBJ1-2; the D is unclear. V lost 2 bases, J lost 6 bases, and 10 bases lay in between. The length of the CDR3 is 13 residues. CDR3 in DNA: TGTGCCAGCAGTTTAAGCAGGATACATGGCTACACCTTC. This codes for CASSLSRIHGYTF.

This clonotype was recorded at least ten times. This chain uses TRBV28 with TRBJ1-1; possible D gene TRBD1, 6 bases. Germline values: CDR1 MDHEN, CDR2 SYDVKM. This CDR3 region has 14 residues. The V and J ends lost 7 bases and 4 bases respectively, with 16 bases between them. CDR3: CASTQGTTRTEAFF. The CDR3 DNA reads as TGTGCCAGCACCCAGGGGACCACCCGCACTGAAGCTTTCTTT.

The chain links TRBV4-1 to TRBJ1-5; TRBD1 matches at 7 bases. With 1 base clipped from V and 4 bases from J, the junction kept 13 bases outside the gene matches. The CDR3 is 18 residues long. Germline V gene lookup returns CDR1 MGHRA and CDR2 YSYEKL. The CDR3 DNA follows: TGCGCCAGCAGCCAAGGGATATTGACAGGGACTCTTAATCAGCCCCAGCATTTT. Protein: CASSQGILTGTLNQPQHF.

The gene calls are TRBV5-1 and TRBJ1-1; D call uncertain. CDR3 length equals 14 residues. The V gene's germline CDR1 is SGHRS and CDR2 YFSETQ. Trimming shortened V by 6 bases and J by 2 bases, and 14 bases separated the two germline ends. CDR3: CASKPDAPNTEAFF. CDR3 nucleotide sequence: TGCGCCAGCAAACCGGACGCCCCCAACACTGAAGCTTTCTTT.

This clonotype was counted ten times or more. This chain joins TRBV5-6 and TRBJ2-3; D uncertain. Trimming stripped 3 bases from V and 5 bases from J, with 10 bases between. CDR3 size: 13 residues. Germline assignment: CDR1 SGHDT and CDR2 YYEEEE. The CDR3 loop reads CASSSSLEDTQYF. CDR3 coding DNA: TGTGCCAGCAGCTCCTCACTGGAAGATACGCAGTATTTT.

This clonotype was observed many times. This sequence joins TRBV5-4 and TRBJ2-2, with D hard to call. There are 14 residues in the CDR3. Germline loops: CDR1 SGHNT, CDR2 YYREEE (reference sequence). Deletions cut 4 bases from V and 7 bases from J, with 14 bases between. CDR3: CASSVKHGGGELFF. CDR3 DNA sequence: TGTGCCAGCAGCGTTAAACACGGCGGCGGGGAGCTGTTTTTT.

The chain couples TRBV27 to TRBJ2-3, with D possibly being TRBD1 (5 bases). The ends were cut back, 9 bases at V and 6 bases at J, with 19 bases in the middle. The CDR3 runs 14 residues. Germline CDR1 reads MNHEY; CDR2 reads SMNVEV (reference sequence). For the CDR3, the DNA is TGTGCCAGTAAGACTCACGACAAGGGGGATACGCAGTATTTT. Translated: CASKTHDKGDTQYF.

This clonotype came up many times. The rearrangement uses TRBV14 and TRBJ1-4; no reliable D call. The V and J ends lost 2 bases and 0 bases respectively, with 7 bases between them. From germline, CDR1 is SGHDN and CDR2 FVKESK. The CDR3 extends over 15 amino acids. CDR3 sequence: CASSQSMATNEKLFF. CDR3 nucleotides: TGTGCCAGCAGCCAATCAATGGCAACTAATGAAAAACTGTTTTTT.